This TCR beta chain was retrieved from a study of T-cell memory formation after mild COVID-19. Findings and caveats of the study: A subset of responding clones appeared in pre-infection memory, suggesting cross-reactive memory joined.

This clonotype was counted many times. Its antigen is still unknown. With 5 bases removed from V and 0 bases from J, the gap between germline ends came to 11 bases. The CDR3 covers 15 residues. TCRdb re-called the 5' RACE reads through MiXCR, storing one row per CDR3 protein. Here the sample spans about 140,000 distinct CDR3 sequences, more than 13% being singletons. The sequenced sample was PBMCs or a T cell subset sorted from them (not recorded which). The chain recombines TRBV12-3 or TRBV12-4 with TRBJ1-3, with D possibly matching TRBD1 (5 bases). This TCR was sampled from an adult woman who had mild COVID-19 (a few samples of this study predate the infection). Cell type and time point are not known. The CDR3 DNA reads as TGTGCCAGCAGTCCCTGGGGACCCTCTGGAAACACCATATATTTT. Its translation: CASSPWGPSGNTIYF.